One sample yielded the 32 T cell receptor beta chains listed below, sequenced in a study of blood T cell repertoires in COVID-19. Produced via immunoSEQ multiplex PCR; TCRdb's table is partial and in-frame only. Seen here are just under 350,000 clones, about 90% observed once, and the top ten hold 3% to 4%. The specimen sequenced was peripheral blood. Receptors were obtained from a woman between 18 and 29 years old who had recovered from COVID-19.

The J gene is TRBJ1-1, the V gene TRBV6-6; 7 nucleotides line up with TRBD1. V lost 6 bases and J lost 3; bases outside the gene matches: 4. CDR3 length: 13 amino acids. Germline assignment: CDR1 MNHNY and CDR2 SVGAGI (reference sequence). The CDR3: CASSLTGHTEAFF. In DNA form, the CDR3 reads TGTGCCAGCAGCCTGACAGGGCACACTGAAGCTTTCTTT.

This clone was counted a single time. The gene calls are TRBV19 and TRBJ1-5, with D hard to call. CDR3 length: 12 amino acids. Looked up from germline, CDR1 is LNHDA and CDR2 is SQIVND (reference sequence). Trimming took 5 bases from V and 4 from J, leaving 6 bases between them. CDR3 loop: CASSYGNQPQHF. The CDR3 coding sequence is TGTGCCAGTAGTTACGGGAATCAGCCCCAGCATTTT.

V and J are TRBV5-6 and TRBJ2-7, with 8 bases aligning to TRBD1. Trimming removed 3 bases from V and 6 bases from J; junction bases left unmatched: 5. The CDR3 spans 13 residues. Per germline, CDR1 SGHDT and CDR2 YYEEEE. The CDR3 DNA reads TGTGCCAGCAGCTGGACCGACAGGGGCGAGCAGTACGTC. Protein sequence: CASSWTDRGEQYV.

This clone has just one count. The junction departs from germline at one end; a sequencing error may be responsible. The chain has TRBV30 and TRBJ2-1; a possible D gene is TRBD2 (6 bases). The CDR3 contains 15 residues. Germline values: CDR1 GTSNPN, CDR2 SVGIG (reference sequence). Written as DNA, the CDR3 is TGTGCCTGGACGCGGGGTAGCCCAGGACACAATGAACAGTTCTTC. Residues: CAWTRGSPGHNEQFF.

This clone was counted between two and nine times. The chain is built from TRBV11-2 and TRBJ1-1; 7 nucleotides line up with TRBD1. The J segment lost 13 bases and the V segment lost 8 bases, leaving 16 bases of the junction unmatched. Germline loops: CDR1 SGHAT, CDR2 FQNNGV. This CDR3 has 13 amino acids. In DNA, the CDR3 is TGTGCCAGCGGAACCCGACAGGGTCTCTTTGTTTTCTTT. Protein: CASGTRQGLFVFF.

V is TRBV11-3 and J is TRBJ1-6; 7 bases agree with TRBD1. The CDR3 runs 15 residues. The germline V gene encodes CDR1 SGHNT and CDR2 YENEEA. Trimming removed 2 bases from V and 13 bases from J; junction bases left unmatched: 11. The CDR3 reads CASSLTQGWESPLHF. The CDR3 DNA reads TGTGCCAGCAGCTTAACACAGGGGTGGGAGTCGCCCCTCCACTTT. Using reference TRBV11-3 and TRBJ1-6 for the parts outside the CDR3, the full variable domain is EAGVVQSPRYKIIEKKQPVAFWCNPISGHNTLYWYLQNLGQGPELLIRYENEEAVDDSQLPKDRFSAERLKGVDSTLKIQPAELGDSAVYLCASSLTQGWESPLHFGNGTRLTVT.

The chain couples TRBV13 to TRBJ1-2, with 9 bases lining up with TRBD1. The germline V gene encodes CDR1 PRHDT and CDR2 FYEKMQ (reference sequence). The V segment lost 6 bases and the J segment 8 bases; nucleotides outside the gene matches: 7. The CDR3 totals 13 residues. CDR3 loop: CASRRYRGQGYTF. The CDR3 DNA reads as TGTGCCAGCAGACGCTACAGGGGGCAAGGCTACACCTTC.

The V call is TRBV6-5, the J call TRBJ1-2, with a possible D match to TRBD1 (6 bases). CDR1 and CDR2 from the germline V gene are MNHEY and SVGAGI. Trimming shortened V by 6 bases and J by 5 bases, and 16 bases separated the two germline ends. The CDR3 sequence is 14 residues long. The CDR3 region is CASRSNKQGYGYTF. For the CDR3, the DNA is TGTGCCAGCAGGTCAAACAAACAGGGTTATGGCTACACCTTC.

This chain links TRBV25-1 with TRBJ2-1, with 8 bases identical to TRBD2. This CDR3 region has 16 residues. The V and J ends lost 3 bases and 3 bases, in that order; junction bases with no gene match: 7. CDR1 is MGHDK and CDR2 is SYGVNS in the germline V gene. DNA of the CDR3: TGTGCCAGCAGTGATCCCGGGGGGGTTCGCTACAATGAGCAGTTCTTC. It specifies CASSDPGGVRYNEQFF.

The CDR3 DNA sequence: TGTGCCAGTAGTATTTTTAGGACGGGAGCTAATGAGCAGTTCTTC. Protein: CASSIFRTGANEQFF. This rearrangement joins TRBV19 to TRBJ2-1, with a tentative D call TRBD2 (6 bases). V dropped 3 bases and J dropped 7 bases, with 16 bases sitting between them. Per the germline V gene, CDR1 is LNHDA and CDR2 is SQIVND (reference sequence). The CDR3 has 15 amino acids.

The chain is built from TRBV7-2 and TRBJ2-1, with D perhaps TRBD2 (6 bases). The CDR3 contains 15 residues. The V gene lost 5 bases and the J gene lost 1 base, with 12 bases spanning the gap. Germline assignment: CDR1 SGHTA and CDR2 FQGNSA. This CDR3 is CASSLRDSSYNEQFF. The CDR3 region has the DNA TGTGCCAGCAGCCTAAGGGACTCATCCTACAATGAGCAGTTCTTC.

With regard to this clone: The same CDR3 can be traced to other DNA sequences in this sample. The rearrangement joins TRBV3-1 (or the pseudogene TRBV3-2) to TRBJ1-5, with a weak D call TRBD1 (5 bases). Trimming took 1 base from V and 7 from J, leaving 11 bases between them. The CDR3 sequence is 14 residues long. Germline V lookup: CDR1 LGHDT, CDR2 YNNKEL (reference sequence). The CDR3 region is CASSQGGGRQPQHF. The CDR3 DNA reads TGTGCCAGCAGCCAAGGGGGGGGGAGGCAGCCCCAGCATTTT.

The chain uses TRBV3-1 (or the pseudogene TRBV3-2) and TRBJ2-7; TRBD1 aligns across 10 bases. From germline, CDR1 is LGHDT and CDR2 YNNKEL (reference sequence). The V segment lost 2 bases and the J segment 2 bases; nucleotides outside the gene matches: 12. The CDR3 is 18 residues long. Written as DNA, the CDR3 is TGTGCCAGCAGCCAAAAGGGACAGGGGCGCAAGACTCCCTACGAGCAGTACGTC. This translates into CASSQKGQGRKTPYEQYV.

The chain is built from TRBV9 and TRBJ2-5, with D tentatively TRBD2 (7 bases). This CDR3 is built from 15 residues. The germline CDR1 and CDR2 sequences are SGDLS and YYNGEE. Trimming removed 3 bases at V and 2 bases at J, with 14 bases between. The CDR3 reads CASSEGGGSQETQYF. CDR3 in DNA: TGTGCCAGCAGCGAGGGGGGAGGGTCTCAAGAGACCCAGTACTTC.

J is TRBJ2-2 and V is TRBV4-3; 10 nucleotides match TRBD2. The CDR3 contains 16 residues. CDR1 LGHNA and CDR2 YSLEER come from the germline V gene. V gave up 4 bases and J gave up 0 bases; unmatched junction bases: 2. The CDR3 DNA is TGCGCCAGCAGCCCAGGACTAGCGGCGAACACCGGGGAGCTGTTTTTT. Translation: CASSPGLAANTGELFF.

The genes are TRBV6-2 or TRBV6-3 and TRBJ1-5; 8 bases line up with TRBD1. This CDR3 spans 18 amino acids. J lost 1 base, V lost 2 bases, and 10 bases had no gene match. CDR1 is MNHEY and CDR2 is SVGEGT in the germline V gene. This CDR3 reads CASSYPSTGAPSNQPQHF. The DNA of the CDR3 is TGTGCCAGCAGTTACCCTTCGACAGGGGCGCCGAGCAATCAGCCCCAGCATTTT.

J is TRBJ2-1 and V is TRBV6-2 or TRBV6-3; D is unclear. CDR3 length: 14 residues. Germline loops: CDR1 MNHEY, CDR2 SVGEGT. V gave up 0 bases and J gave up 7 bases, with 10 bases separating them. The CDR3 nucleotides are TGTGCCAGCAGTTACTCGAGAATCTCTAATGAGCAGTTCTTC. Translation gives CASSYSRISNEQFF.

This chain connects TRBV6-5 to TRBJ1-2, with TRBD1 matching over 9 bases. The CDR3 is made up of 13 amino acids. J gave up 8 bases and V 6 bases, and 7 bases lay outside the gene matches. Germline V gene data show CDR1 as MNHEY and CDR2 as SVGAGI. The CDR3 loop reads CASREDRGDGYTF. CDR3 in DNA: TGTGCCAGCAGAGAGGACAGGGGTGACGGCTACACCTTC.

This clone was observed a handful of times. This rearrangement joins TRBV4-3 to TRBJ1-2; possible D gene TRBD1, 5 bases. Trimming pared 1 base from V and 1 base from J, leaving 10 bases between. The CDR3 has 15 residues. Germline V gene data show CDR1 as LGHNA and CDR2 as YSLEER. CDR3 nucleotide sequence: TGCGCCAGCAGCCAAGTCGGGGGGAATAACTATGGCTACACCTTC. This translates into CASSQVGGNNYGYTF.

The chain uses TRBV19 and TRBJ2-1; TRBD2 aligns across 10 bases. V was clipped by 6 bases and J by 3 bases; unmatched bases: 11. The CDR3 runs to 17 residues. CDR1 is LNHDA, CDR2 SQIVND, per germline (reference sequence). The CDR3 reads CASRPRPLAGDYNEQFF. The CDR3 DNA sequence: TGTGCCAGTAGACCACGGCCCCTAGCGGGAGACTACAATGAGCAGTTCTTC.

This clone was counted a few times. The chain links TRBV7-9 to TRBJ2-2; 8 nucleotides align to TRBD1. Germline CDR1 SEHNR, CDR2 FQNEAQ (reference sequence). V gave up 6 bases and J gave up 4 bases; unmatched junction bases: 4. This CDR3 has 14 residues. The CDR3, as DNA: TGTGCCAGCAGTCCCACAGGGGGCACCGGGGAGCTGTTTTTT. Its translation: CASSPTGGTGELFF.

The V call is TRBV5-1, the J call TRBJ1-2; D possibly corresponds to TRBD1 (6 bases). Germline CDR1 reads SGHRS; CDR2 reads YFSETQ. The CDR3 runs 15 residues. The V and J ends lost 1 base and 2 bases respectively, with 12 bases between them. The CDR3: CASSLSGGLNYGYTF. CDR3 nucleotides: TGCGCCAGCAGCTTGTCGGGGGGCCTGAACTATGGCTACACCTTC.

This clone came up once. The chain employs TRBV27 and TRBJ2-3; 8 bases align to TRBD1. The length of the CDR3 is 15 residues. Trimming took 8 bases from V and 4 from J; bases not matched to a gene: 11. CDR1 and CDR2 from the germline V gene are MNHEY and SMNVEV (reference sequence). The DNA for the CDR3 is TGTGCCAGCCGGAAGGGGACAGGTTGGGCAGATACGCAGTATTTT. Its protein product is CASRKGTGWADTQYF.

The CDR3 here is CASSQEGAGLGSPLHF. The CDR3 region has the DNA TGTGCCAGCAGCCAAGAAGGGGCAGGCTTGGGGTCACCCCTCCACTTT. The genes are TRBV3-1 (or the pseudogene TRBV3-2) and TRBJ1-6; perhaps TRBD1 as D (5 bases). Germline-derived CDR1 and CDR2 are LGHDT and YNNKEL (reference sequence). Trimming pared 0 bases from V and 10 bases from J, leaving 16 bases between. CDR3 length: 16 amino acids.

The chain joins TRBV20-1 to TRBJ2-5; D unclear. Trimming left V 2 bases short and J 4 bases short, with 5 bases between. Germline loops: CDR1 DFQATT, CDR2 SNEGSKA (reference sequence). This CDR3 is 11 amino acids long. CDR3 in amino acids: CSARLLETQYF. The CDR3 bases are TGCAGTGCTAGACTTCTAGAGACCCAGTACTTC.

The chain recombines TRBV9 with TRBJ2-5; TRBD2 is a possible D gene (5 bases). This CDR3 has 14 residues. V was clipped by 0 bases and J by 5 bases, with 11 bases between them. CDR1 and CDR2 (germline): SGDLS, YYNGEE. This CDR3 reads CASSVGGGLETQYF. DNA of the CDR3: TGTGCCAGCAGCGTAGGAGGAGGTCTGGAGACCCAGTACTTC. The full variable domain, completed using reference TRBV9 and TRBJ2-5, is DSGVTQTPKHLITATGQRVTLRCSPRSGDLSVYWYQQSLDQGLQFLIQYYNGEERAKGNILERFSAQQFPDLHSELNLSSLELGDSALYFCASSVGGGLETQYFGPGTRLLVL.

This chain's CDR3 is CAINSGSTDTQYF. The CDR3 DNA is TGTGCCATCAATAGCGGCAGCACAGATACGCAGTATTTT. The chain links TRBV10-3 to TRBJ2-3, with TRBD2 as a possible D gene (6 bases). Germline CDR1 reads ENHRY; CDR2 reads SYGVKD. The CDR3 has 13 amino acids. The ends were cut back, 7 bases at V and 0 bases at J, with 8 bases in the middle.

The CDR3 DNA is TGCAGCGTTCAAACCGGGACAGCTAATGAAAAACTGTTTTTT. It specifies CSVQTGTANEKLFF. V usage is TRBV29-1 and J usage is TRBJ1-4, with 7 bases that match TRBD1. The germline V gene has CDR1 SQVTM and CDR2 ANQGSEA. The CDR3 sequence is 14 residues long. J gave up 3 bases and V 5 bases, and 6 bases lay outside the gene matches. Based on the CDR3 plus reference TRBV29-1 and TRBJ1-4, the full variable domain is SAVISQKPSRDICQRGTSLTIQCQVDSQVTMMFWYRQQPGQSLTLIATANQGSEATYESGFVIDKFPISRPNLTFSTLTVSNMSPEDSSIYLCSVQTGTANEKLFFGSGTQLSVL.

For the CDR3, the DNA is TGTGCCATCAGTTCGACGGACACCTACGAGCAGTACGTC. As protein: CAISSTDTYEQYV. The rearrangement uses TRBV10-3 and TRBJ2-7; D possibly corresponds to TRBD1 (5 bases). The V end was cut by 5 bases, the J end by 2 bases, with 10 bases between. CDR3 length: 13 residues. Germline V lookup: CDR1 ENHRY, CDR2 SYGVKD.

Here the CDR3 reads CATSDFPLTGGYTF. The CDR3 bases are TGTGCCACCAGTGATTTCCCCCTAACGGGAGGCTACACCTTC. The genes are TRBV24-1 and TRBJ1-2; D not resolved. Germline V gene sequence: CDR1 KGHDR, CDR2 SFDVKD. Trimming cost V 1 base and J 8 bases, with 13 bases left between them. The CDR3 runs 14 residues.

V is TRBV23-1 and J is TRBJ2-1; TRBD2 matches 12 bases. TRBV23-1 is an ORF for which the function is uncertain. Losses at the gene ends were 6 bases for V and 1 base for J; bases not matched to a gene: 13. The CDR3 extends over 19 amino acids. CDR3 protein: CASSLRRLAGGPSYNEQFF. DNA for the CDR3: TGCGCCAGCAGCCTTCGTAGGCTAGCGGGAGGGCCTTCCTACAATGAGCAGTTCTTC.

The chain carries TRBV30 and TRBJ1-1; possible D gene TRBD1, 5 bases. The CDR3 is 11 residues long. CDR1 GTSNPN and CDR2 SVGIG come from the germline V gene (reference sequence). V lost 6 bases and J 5 bases, leaving 10 bases between the germline ends. The CDR3 reads CACSGGTEAFF. The CDR3 DNA is TGTGCCTGCTCCGGGGGAACTGAAGCTTTCTTT. Drawing the rest from reference TRBV30 and TRBJ1-1, the complete variable domain is SQTIHQWPATLVQPVGSPLSLECTVEGTSNPNLYWYRQAAGRGLQLLFYSVGIGQISSEVPQNLSASRPQDRQFILSSKKLLLSDSGFYLCACSGGTEAFFGQGTRLTVV.